The 10 T cell receptor beta chains below all came from one sample that was sequenced in a study of blood T cell repertoires in COVID-19. TCRdb's table, derived via immunoSEQ multiplex PCR, lists solely in-frame clones and lacks some. The sample contains a few hundred thousand clones, 89% of which appear only once. Sequenced material: peripheral blood. All receptors derive from a man aged 18 to 35 who had recovered from COVID-19.

The chain couples TRBV11-3 to TRBJ2-1, with 7 bases that match TRBD1. The CDR3 has 13 residues. V lost 2 bases and J lost 15; bases outside the gene matches: 10. Per the germline V gene, CDR1 is SGHNT and CDR2 is YENEEA. CDR3 residues: CASSLSPTGEPFF. CDR3 coding DNA: TGTGCCAGCAGCTTAAGTCCCACAGGGGAACCGTTCTTC.

The chain employs TRBV6-1 and TRBJ2-7, with 9 bases that match TRBD1. Germline V gene lookup returns CDR1 MNHNS and CDR2 SASEGT. CDR3 length: 16 amino acids. J gave up 4 bases and V 2 bases, and 9 bases lay outside the gene matches. CDR3 region: CASSESVTGGVYEQYF. DNA of the CDR3: TGTGCCAGCAGTGAATCTGTCACAGGGGGCGTTTACGAGCAGTACTTC.

V gene TRBV19 combines with J gene TRBJ1-5; 8 bases are a match to TRBD1. Germline CDR1 LNHDA, CDR2 SQIVND (reference sequence). The CDR3 is 18 amino acids. Unmatched junction bases numbered 12, after V lost 5 bases and J lost 0 bases. Here the CDR3 reads CASSLGQGHRYSNQPQHF. The CDR3 DNA follows: TGTGCCAGTAGTTTAGGACAGGGTCATCGATATAGCAATCAGCCCCAGCATTTT.

This clone was recorded once. The chain uses TRBV7-2 and TRBJ2-1; D is perhaps TRBD2 (5 bases). CDR3 size: 14 residues. V lost 3 bases, J lost 4 bases, and 10 bases lay in between. The germline V gene has CDR1 SGHTA and CDR2 FQGNSA. The CDR3 DNA reads as TGTGCCAGCAGCTTTACTCGGGATTACAATGAGCAGTTCTTC. It yields the protein CASSFTRDYNEQFF. Combining the CDR3 with reference TRBV7-2 and TRBJ2-1 gives the whole variable domain GAGVSQSPSNKVTEKGKDVELRCDPISGHTALYWYRQSLGQGLEFLIYFQGNSAPDKSGLPSDRFSAERTGGSVSTLTIQRTQQEDSAVYLCASSFTRDYNEQFFGPGTRLTVL.

V is TRBV9 and J is TRBJ2-1; 16 bases align to TRBD2. This CDR3 has 17 residues. Germline CDR1 is SGDLS and CDR2 is YYNGEE. V shed 2 bases, J shed 7 bases, and the junction held 6 bases outside the gene matches. The DNA for the CDR3 is TGTGCCAGCAGCGTGGGACTAGCGGGGGGGCAGGTGAATGAGCAGTTCTTC. Its protein product is CASSVGLAGGQVNEQFF.

In DNA, the CDR3 is TGTGCCAGCAGCGCGGGACAGGGTGAAACTTCACCCCTCCACTTT. Protein product: CASSAGQGETSPLHF. The chain employs TRBV9 and TRBJ1-6; 9 positions agree with TRBD1. Germline CDR1 reads SGDLS; CDR2 reads YYNGEE. The CDR3 length is 15 residues. The ends lost 3 bases at V and 9 bases at J; junction bases unmatched: 7.

J is TRBJ2-7 and V is TRBV19; possibly TRBD2 for D (5 bases). The germline V and J ends were trimmed by 11 bases and 7 bases, with 15 bases remaining between them. Germline CDR1 reads LNHDA; CDR2 reads SQIVND (reference sequence). The CDR3 extends over 11 amino acids. The CDR3 is CAVGDKGEQYF. As DNA, the CDR3 is TGTGCCGTGGGAGATAAGGGTGAGCAGTACTTC.

The V and J genes are TRBV5-4 and TRBJ2-3; D is unclear. V lost 4 bases, J lost 1 base, and 10 bases lay in between. Germline lookup yields CDR1 SGHNT and CDR2 YYREEE (reference sequence). This CDR3 contains 14 residues. The CDR3 DNA is TGTGCCAGCAGCACTACTCCCGGCACAGATACGCAGTATTTT. Protein product: CASSTTPGTDTQYF.

The chain couples TRBV11-2 to TRBJ2-7; maybe TRBD1 (6 bases). This CDR3 contains 16 residues. Germline-derived CDR1 and CDR2 are SGHAT and FQNNGV. Trimming stripped 5 bases from V and 0 bases from J, with 17 bases between. Written as DNA, the CDR3 is TGTGCCAGCAGCGGGATGACAGGACAGCACTCCTACGAGCAGTACTTC. It specifies CASSGMTGQHSYEQYF. The full variable domain, its missing parts supplied by reference TRBV11-2 and TRBJ2-7, is EAGVAQSPRYKIIEKRQSVAFWCNPISGHATLYWYQQILGQGPKLLIQFQNNGVVDDSQLPKDRFSAERLKGVDSTLKIQPAKLEDSAVYLCASSGMTGQHSYEQYFGPGTRLTVT.

This clone was observed a single time. CDR3 amino acids: CATSGQGVYEQYF. The CDR3 DNA is TGTGCCACCAGTGGACAGGGGGTATACGAGCAGTACTTC. The J gene is TRBJ2-7, the V gene TRBV24-1, with 9 bases matching TRBD1. Germline CDR1 reads KGHDR; CDR2 reads SFDVKD. The J segment lost 4 bases and the V segment lost 5 bases, leaving 2 bases of the junction unmatched. This CDR3 is built from 13 residues.